These 16 T cell receptor beta chains originate from one sample sequenced in a study of neoadjuvant anti-PD-1 for oral cavity cancer. The method was immunoSEQ multiplex PCR; TCRdb's version includes in-frame clones alone and lacks a portion of them. The sample yields more than 12,000 clones, about two thirds seen once. Indicated time point: after neoadjuvant nivolumab, at surgical resection. The sequencing here drew on PBMCs, taken after nivolumab (anti-PD-1) treatment. The receptors derive from a person aged 35 to 85 with oral cavity squamous cell carcinoma.

This clone was observed a few times. The chain couples TRBV5-6 to TRBJ2-3; D is ambiguous. Germline V CDR1 and CDR2: SGHDT, YYEEEE. V was clipped by 1 base and J by 6 bases, with 3 bases between them. The CDR3 has 11 residues. The CDR3 loop reads CASSLTDTQYF. The CDR3 DNA reads TGTGCCAGCAGCTTGACGGATACGCAGTATTTT.

In its sample, this clone was seen a few times. This sequence joins TRBV27 and TRBJ2-5; D gene ambiguous. Germline loops: CDR1 MNHEY, CDR2 SMNVEV (reference sequence). The CDR3 has 15 amino acids. Deletions cut 4 bases from V and 0 bases from J, with 12 bases between. The CDR3 spells CASSSMTSHQETQYF. The CDR3 nucleotides read TGTGCCAGCAGTTCTATGACCTCCCACCAAGAGACCCAGTACTTC.

The chain uses TRBV30 and TRBJ2-1; a weak D match, TRBD2 (5 bases). Germline CDR1 is GTSNPN and CDR2 is SVGIG (reference sequence). Trimming shortened V by 0 bases and J by 15 bases, and 15 bases separated the two germline ends. This CDR3 contains 12 residues. Here the CDR3 DNA reads TGTGCCTGGAGTGTACTGAGCGGTAGGAGGTTCTTC. It codes for CAWSVLSGRRFF.

The V gene is TRBV27, the J gene TRBJ1-1; weak D call: TRBD1 (6 bases). V was pared by 0 bases and J by 4 bases, with 12 bases between. Germline V CDR1 and CDR2: MNHEY, SMNVEV (reference sequence). This CDR3 region has 15 residues. The CDR3 coding sequence is TGTGCCAGCAGTTTATCGGGGGCCTGGGGCACTGAAGCTTTCTTT. Protein product: CASSLSGAWGTEAFF.

The rearrangement joins TRBV14 to TRBJ2-1; D is uncertain. In germline, CDR1 is SGHDN, CDR2 FVKESK. This CDR3 comprises 11 residues. Trimming took 2 bases from V and 9 from J, leaving 5 bases between them. The CDR3, as DNA: TGTGCCAGCAGCCAATTTACTGAGCAGTTCTTC. Its translation: CASSQFTEQFF.

The rearrangement links TRBV27 to TRBJ1-2; 9 bases fit TRBD1. Looked up from germline, CDR1 is MNHEY and CDR2 is SMNVEV (reference sequence). The CDR3 length is 14 residues. Trimming took 6 bases from V and 0 from J; bases not matched to a gene: 2. In nucleotides, the CDR3 is TGTGCCAGCAGCAGACAGGGGGCTAACTATGGCTACACCTTC. Protein: CASSRQGANYGYTF.

This rearrangement joins TRBV4-1 to TRBJ2-7; D is uncertain. CDR3 length: 14 residues. The germline V gene encodes CDR1 MGHRA and CDR2 YSYEKL. V lost 4 bases and J 3 bases, leaving 13 bases between the germline ends. CDR3 amino acids: CASSPYTADYEQYF. The CDR3 DNA reads TGCGCCAGCAGCCCGTATACGGCGGACTACGAGCAGTACTTC.

The J gene is TRBJ2-1, the V gene TRBV9; a possible D gene is TRBD1 (6 bases). The CDR3 contains 14 residues. Germline V gives CDR1 SGDLS, CDR2 YYNGEE. V was pared by 1 base and J by 9 bases, with 14 bases between. CDR3 sequence reads: CASSVRSGDGEQFF. In DNA form, the CDR3 reads TGTGCCAGCAGCGTAAGGTCAGGGGACGGTGAGCAGTTCTTC.

The V and J genes are TRBV7-3 and TRBJ2-6, with 11 bases lining up with TRBD1. Trimming at V came to 6 bases and at J to 1 base, leaving 8 bases not matched to a gene. The CDR3 is 18 residues long. Germline lookup yields CDR1 SGHTA and CDR2 FQGTGA. The CDR3 DNA reads as TGTGCCAGCAGTCGGTGGACAGGGGGCGATTCTGGGGCCAACGTCCTGACTTTC. Amino acid sequence: CASSRWTGGDSGANVLTF. The whole variable domain, remainder taken from reference TRBV7-3 and TRBJ2-6, is GAGVSQTPSNKVTEKGKYVELRCDPISGHTALYWYRQSLGQGPEFLIYFQGTGAADDSGLPNDRFFAVRPEGSVSTLKIQRTERGDSAVYLCASSRWTGGDSGANVLTFGAGSRLTVL.

This clone was recorded only once. The V gene is TRBV6-5, the J gene TRBJ2-7, with D unresolved. Per the germline V gene, CDR1 is MNHEY and CDR2 is SVGAGI. The V and J ends lost 0 bases and 3 bases respectively, with 9 bases between them. This CDR3 comprises 14 residues. The CDR3 bases are TGTGCCAGCAGTTACTCGACACCTAACTACGAGCAGTACTTC. As protein: CASSYSTPNYEQYF.

This chain links TRBV5-1 with TRBJ1-2, with TRBD1 as a possible D gene (6 bases). Trimming removed 2 bases from V and 5 bases from J, with 16 bases in between. The CDR3 runs 15 residues. Germline CDR1 reads SGHRS; CDR2 reads YFSETQ. The CDR3 sequence: CASSLRQEGNYGYTF. CDR3 sequence (DNA): TGCGCCAGCAGCTTACGACAGGAGGGAAATTATGGCTACACCTTC.

This sequence joins TRBV9 and TRBJ1-1; D not certain. Between the trimmed V and J ends, which lost 0 bases and 4 bases, there was a span of 19 bases. CDR3 length: 17 amino acids. Germline CDR1 is SGDLS and CDR2 is YYNGEE. The CDR3 region has the DNA TGTGCCAGCAGCGTAGGAGGTTTGGTGGGGTTGGGCACTGAAGCTTTCTTT. It translates to CASSVGGLVGLGTEAFF.

The chain has TRBV5-4 and TRBJ1-4; possible D gene TRBD1, 5 bases. The CDR3 extends over 15 amino acids. CDR1 is SGHNT, CDR2 YYREEE, per germline (reference sequence). Trimming removed 3 bases from V and 6 bases from J, with 15 bases in between. CDR3 DNA: TGTGCCAGCAGCTCCCGGGCAGGGCCTTATGAAAAACTGTTTTTT. Encoded protein: CASSSRAGPYEKLFF.

J is TRBJ1-1 and V is TRBV28; D is undetermined. Germline V gene data show CDR1 as MDHEN and CDR2 as SYDVKM. V was trimmed by 6 bases and J by 5 bases, leaving 16 bases between them. CDR3 length: 14 residues. The CDR3 is CASRELGGGTEAFF. The CDR3 bases are TGTGCCAGCAGGGAGTTAGGAGGAGGGACTGAAGCTTTCTTT.

The chain is built from TRBV7-8 and TRBJ2-1, with 14 positions matching TRBD2. J was trimmed by 9 bases and V by 5 bases; bases with no gene match: 6. There are 15 residues in the CDR3. Germline lookup yields CDR1 SGHVS and CDR2 FQNEAQ. As DNA, the CDR3 is TGTGCCAGCAGCCTAGGGACTAGCGGGAGTGGTGAGCAGTTCTTC. It translates to CASSLGTSGSGEQFF.

This clone was found a few times. The chain uses TRBV30 and TRBJ2-7, with no clear D. Germline CDR1 and CDR2: GTSNPN and SVGIG (reference sequence). The CDR3 runs to 12 residues. Trimming stripped 5 bases from V and 5 bases from J, with 13 bases between. In DNA form, the CDR3 reads TGTGCCTGGGCAGGAGCCAGCCACGAGCAGTACTTC. It encodes CAWAGASHEQYF.